One T cell receptor beta chain is described in this entry. Its antigen is not known. Germline CDR1 reads SQVTM; CDR2 reads ANQGSEA. The junction had 10 bases not matched to a gene; V was cut back by 4 bases and J by 7 bases. This CDR3 contains 15 residues. The sample belongs to a study of identical twins. Overall study results and limits: Insertions were fewer in abundant cord blood beta clonotypes, whereas memory repertoires showed none of this pattern. Beta out-of-frame sequences showed weaker excess twin sharing.

TCRdb called the 5' RACE reads again in MiXCR, with one record for every CDR3 protein. Of about 700,000 distinct CDR3 sequences listed, 8.5% to 9% were seen once; the top ten hold 0.85% to 1%. These records were also assigned to another study, of yellow fever vaccine responses in identical twins.

This clonotype originated in a young woman in good health. The rearrangement joins TRBV29-1 to TRBJ2-2; 9 positions match TRBD1. Sequencing was done on a sample of PBMCs. CDR3 sequence: CSVGRDRVVGGELFF. The CDR3 region has the DNA TGCAGCGTTGGCCGGGACAGGGTTGTCGGCGGGGAGCTGTTTTTT.